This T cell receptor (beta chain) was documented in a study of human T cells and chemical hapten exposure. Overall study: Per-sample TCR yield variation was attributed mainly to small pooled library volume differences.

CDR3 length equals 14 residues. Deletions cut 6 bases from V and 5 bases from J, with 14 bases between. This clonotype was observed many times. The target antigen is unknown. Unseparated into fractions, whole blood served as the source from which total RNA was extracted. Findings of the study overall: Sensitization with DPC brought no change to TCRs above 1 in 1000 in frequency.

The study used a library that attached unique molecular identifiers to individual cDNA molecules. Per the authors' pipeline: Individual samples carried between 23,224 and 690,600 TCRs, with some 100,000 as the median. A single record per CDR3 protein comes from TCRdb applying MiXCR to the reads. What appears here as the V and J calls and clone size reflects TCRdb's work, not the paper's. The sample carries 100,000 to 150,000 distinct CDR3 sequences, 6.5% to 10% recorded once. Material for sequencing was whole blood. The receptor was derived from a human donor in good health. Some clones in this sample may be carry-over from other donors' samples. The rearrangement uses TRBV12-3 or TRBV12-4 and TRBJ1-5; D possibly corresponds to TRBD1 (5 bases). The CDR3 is CASRSGGLYQPQHF. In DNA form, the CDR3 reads TGTGCCAGCAGGTCGGGGGGTCTTTATCAGCCCCAGCATTTT.